This T cell receptor beta chain is from a study of T cell responses to AZD1222 COVID-19 vaccine. Whole-study context: Analyses pooled second doses at about 4 or about 12 weeks.

Of note for this clone: Its matching antigen is unknown.

Using immunoSEQ multiplex PCR, the repertoire was profiled, and TCRdb retains in-frame clones only, with some absent. The sample contains 120,000 to 150,000 clones, 85% to 95% of which appear only once. CDR1 is WNHNN, CDR2 SYGVQD, per germline (reference sequence). The CDR3 runs 23 residues. The germline V and J ends were trimmed by 0 bases and 0 bases, with 30 bases remaining between them. General study points: Spike was spanned by vaccine-associated CD4 TCRs, which were dominant at 160-218 and 743-854. The repertoires were collected only after the peak T cell response. Vaccination with two AZD1222 doses was followed by a rise in Spike-specific TCR breadth and depth.

The source is an adult in good health. V gene TRBV10-1 combines with J gene TRBJ2-1; D perhaps matches TRBD1 (5 bases). Sequenced material: peripheral blood, taken on day 0 of AZD1222 vaccination. CDR3 protein: CASSESQPGLGAWGISSYNEQFF. In DNA form, the CDR3 reads TGCGCCAGCAGTGAGTCCCAACCAGGCCTTGGGGCGTGGGGAATTAGCTCCTACAATGAGCAGTTCTTC.